The clone carrying this TCR beta chain showed up just a few times. Its antigen is undetermined. This sample was included in a study of CD8 T cells in ankylosing spondylitis. Study-wide points: What seemed typical of ankylosing spondylitis blood was a TCR beta motif built from eight highly homologous variants.

TCRdb reprocessed the 5' RACE reads via MiXCR and lists one record per CDR3 protein. The repertoire holds over 450,000 distinct CDR3 sequences, about 13% seen once, with 6.8% in the top ten. Sequences were obtained from blood, either unsorted or a sorted T cell fraction (not recorded which). This receptor was identified in a male donor with ankylosing spondylitis.

The CDR3 nucleotides are TGCGCCAGCAGCTTGGGTATATTGGGAGATGAGCAGTTCTTC. This translates into CASSLGILGDEQFF. V is TRBV5-1 and J is TRBJ2-1, with D maybe TRBD2 (5 bases). The CDR3 consists of 14 residues. V lost 0 bases and J lost 8, with 12 bases in between. CDR1 is SGHRS and CDR2 is YFSETQ in the germline V gene.